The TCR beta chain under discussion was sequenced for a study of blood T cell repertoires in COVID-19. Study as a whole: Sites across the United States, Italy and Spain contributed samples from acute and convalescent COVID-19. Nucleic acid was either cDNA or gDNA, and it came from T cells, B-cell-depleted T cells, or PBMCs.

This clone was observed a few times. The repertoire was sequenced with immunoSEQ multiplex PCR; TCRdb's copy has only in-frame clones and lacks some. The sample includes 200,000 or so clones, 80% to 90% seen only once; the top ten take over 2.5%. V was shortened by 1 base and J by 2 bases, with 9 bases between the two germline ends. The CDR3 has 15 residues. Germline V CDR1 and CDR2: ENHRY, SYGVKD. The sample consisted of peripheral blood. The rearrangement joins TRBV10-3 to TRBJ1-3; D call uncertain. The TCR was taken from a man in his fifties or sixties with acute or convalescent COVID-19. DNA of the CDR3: TGTGCCATCAGTGAGTATGGCCAAACTGGAAACACCATATATTTT. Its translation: CAISEYGQTGNTIYF.